This record looks at one T cell receptor (beta chain) sequence and its context. The antigen remains unidentified. The sample comes from a study of CD8 T cells in ankylosing spondylitis. In TCRdb, the 5' RACE reads were re-called with MiXCR into one record per CDR3 protein. The table has roughly 300,000 distinct CDR3 sequences, roughly 8% seen once. This CDR3 region has 17 residues. V was shortened by 7 bases and J by 0 bases, with 18 bases between the two germline ends. Germline CDR1 reads SGHAT; CDR2 reads FQNNGV. General observations from the study: Seemingly distinctive of ankylosing spondylitis blood was a TCR beta motif formed by eight highly homologous variants. Some motif variants were previously reported in reactive arthritis synovial fluid and blood. CD8+ disease-linked clones were present at relatively low frequencies in blood.

The sample taken for sequencing was blood, either unsorted or a sorted T cell fraction (not recorded which). The chain combines TRBV11-2 with TRBJ2-2; TRBD2 is a possible D gene (5 bases). The TCR sequence derives from a male donor with ankylosing spondylitis. The CDR3 nucleotides read TGTGCCAGCACCCCGCTTGGAGGTCCCTCGAACACCGGGGAGCTGTTTTTT. This translates into CASTPLGGPSNTGELFF.